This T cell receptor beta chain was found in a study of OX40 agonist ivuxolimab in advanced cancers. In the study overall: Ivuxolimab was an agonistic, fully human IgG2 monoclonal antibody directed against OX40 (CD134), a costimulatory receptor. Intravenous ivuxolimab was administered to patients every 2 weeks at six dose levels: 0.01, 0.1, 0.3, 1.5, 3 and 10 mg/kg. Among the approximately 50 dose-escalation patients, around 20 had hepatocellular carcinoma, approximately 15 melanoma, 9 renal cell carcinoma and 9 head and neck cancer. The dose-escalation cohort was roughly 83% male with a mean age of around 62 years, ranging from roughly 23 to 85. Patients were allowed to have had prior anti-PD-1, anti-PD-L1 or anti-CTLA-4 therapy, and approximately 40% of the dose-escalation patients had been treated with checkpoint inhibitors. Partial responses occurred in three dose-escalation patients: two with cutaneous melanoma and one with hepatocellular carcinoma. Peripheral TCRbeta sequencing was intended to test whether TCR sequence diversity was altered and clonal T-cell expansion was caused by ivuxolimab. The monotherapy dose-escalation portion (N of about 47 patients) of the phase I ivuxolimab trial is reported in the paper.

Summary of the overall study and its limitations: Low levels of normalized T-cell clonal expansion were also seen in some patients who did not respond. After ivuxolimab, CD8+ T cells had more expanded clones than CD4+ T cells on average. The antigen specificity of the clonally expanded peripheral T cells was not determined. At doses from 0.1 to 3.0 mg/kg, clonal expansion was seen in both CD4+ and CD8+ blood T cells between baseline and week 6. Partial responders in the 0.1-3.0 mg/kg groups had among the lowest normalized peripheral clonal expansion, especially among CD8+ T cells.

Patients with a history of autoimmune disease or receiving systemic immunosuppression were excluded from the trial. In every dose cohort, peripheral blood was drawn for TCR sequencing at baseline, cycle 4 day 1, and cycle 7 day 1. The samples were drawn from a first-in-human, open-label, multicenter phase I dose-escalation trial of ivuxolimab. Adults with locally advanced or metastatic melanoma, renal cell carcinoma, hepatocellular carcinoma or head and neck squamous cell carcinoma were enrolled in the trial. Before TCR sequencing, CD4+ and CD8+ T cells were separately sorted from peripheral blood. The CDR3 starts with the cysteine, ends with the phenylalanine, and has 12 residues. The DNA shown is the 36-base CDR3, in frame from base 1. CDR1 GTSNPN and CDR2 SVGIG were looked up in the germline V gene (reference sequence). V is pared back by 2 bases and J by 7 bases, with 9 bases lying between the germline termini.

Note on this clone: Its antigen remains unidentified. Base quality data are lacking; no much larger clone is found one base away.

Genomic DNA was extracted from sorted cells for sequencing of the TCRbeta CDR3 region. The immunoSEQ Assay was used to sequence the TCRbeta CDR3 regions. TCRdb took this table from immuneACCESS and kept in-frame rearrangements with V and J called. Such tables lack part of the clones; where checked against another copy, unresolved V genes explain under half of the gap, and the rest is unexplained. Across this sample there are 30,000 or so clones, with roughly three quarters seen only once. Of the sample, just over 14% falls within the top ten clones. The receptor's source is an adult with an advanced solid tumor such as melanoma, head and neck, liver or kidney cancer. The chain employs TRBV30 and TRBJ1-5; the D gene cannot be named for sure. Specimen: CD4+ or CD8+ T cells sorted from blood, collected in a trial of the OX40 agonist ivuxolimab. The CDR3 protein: CAWSNPGQPQHF. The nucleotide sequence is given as TGTGCCTGGAGTAACCCGGGCCAGCCCCAGCATTTT.